This T cell receptor (beta chain) originates from a study of T cell changes during pregnancy in multiple sclerosis. TCRdb's table, derived via immunoSEQ multiplex PCR, lists solely in-frame clones and lacks some. The sample records over 45,000 clones, 92% being singletons. With 5 bases clipped from V and 0 bases from J, the junction kept 6 bases outside the gene matches. Germline lookup yields CDR1 SEHNR and CDR2 FQNEAQ (reference sequence). The length of the CDR3 is 16 residues. The J gene is TRBJ1-1, the V gene TRBV7-9, with TRBD1 matching over 10 bases. The sequences come from CD4+ T cells from peripheral blood mononuclear cells, collected in the second trimester of pregnancy. The clonotype originates from a female donor in good health, enrolled as a control in a pregnancy study. CDR3: CASSPGQGTLNTEAFF. The CDR3 nucleotides are TGTGCCAGCAGCCCGGGACAGGGGACTTTGAACACTGAAGCTTTCTTT.